The present TCR beta chain was sequenced within a study of T cells in narcolepsy. Whole-study results and caveats: Reportedly, autoreactive clonotypes were serially detected in patients' blood but not controls'. Autoreactive HCRT-specific and TRIB2-specific clonotypes were marked in same-patient CSF-versus-blood CD4+ comparisons.

Repertoires were generated with immunoSEQ multiplex PCR, while TCRdb's copy carries only in-frame clones and drops some. The sample holds more than 20,000 clones, about four fifths seen once. With respect to this clone: Its antigen is as yet unknown.

The source is a human donor in good health. Source material: memory (CD45RA-) CD4+ T cells from blood.

The CDR3 sequence is CASSSSGRRLVYNEQFF. The DNA for the CDR3 is TGTGCCAGCAGTAGCTCTGGACGGCGACTAGTCTACAATGAGCAGTTCTTC. The V call is TRBV28, the J call TRBJ2-1; perhaps TRBD2 as D (6 bases). V lost 5 bases, J lost 3 bases, and 20 bases lay in between. Germline CDR1 and CDR2: MDHEN and SYDVKM. The CDR3 runs to 17 residues.